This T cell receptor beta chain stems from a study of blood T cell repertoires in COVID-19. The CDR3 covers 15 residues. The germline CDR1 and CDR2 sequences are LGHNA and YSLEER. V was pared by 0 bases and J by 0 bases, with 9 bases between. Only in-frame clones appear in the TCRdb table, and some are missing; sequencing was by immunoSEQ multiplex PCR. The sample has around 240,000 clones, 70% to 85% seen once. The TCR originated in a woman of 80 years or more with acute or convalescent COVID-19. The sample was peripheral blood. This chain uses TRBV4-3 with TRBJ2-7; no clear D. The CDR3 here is CASSQEFASSYEQYF. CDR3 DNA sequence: TGCGCCAGCAGCCAAGAATTCGCGAGCTCCTACGAGCAGTACTTC.